This TCR beta chain was observed in a study of CD8 T cells in Susac syndrome. Study summary: When their blood was taken, the Susac syndrome patients had either not yet had any therapy, were taking corticosteroids, or were taking intravenous immunoglobulin alone. The study's findings and limits: The authors acknowledged that their TCR sequencing and HLA analysis involved a relatively small number of individuals.

An input of about 0.45 to 1 ug of RNA was subjected to reverse transcription using random hexamers. An immunoSEQ multiplex PCR generated amplified TCR beta CDR3 products spanning 54 Vbeta and 13 Jbeta. Each CDR3 protein is one row after TCRdb ran MiXCR on the immunoSEQ multiplex PCR reads. This repertoire shows around 170,000 distinct CDR3 sequences, 95% found once; its top ten account for approximately 0.16%. Between the trimmed V and J ends, which lost 4 bases and 5 bases, there was a span of 21 bases. The length of the CDR3 is 16 residues. Germline V gene lookup returns CDR1 MNHEY and CDR2 SVGAGI. On this clonotype: Its specificity is unknown.

The chain has TRBV6-5 and TRBJ2-7, with D tentatively TRBD1 or TRBD2 (6 bases each). The sequencing input was CD8+ T cells from PBMCs. This sequence originates from a human donor with Susac syndrome. CDR3 nucleotides: TGTGCCAGCAGTTCCGTCGGGTTTGGAGGGGGGCACGAGCAGTACTTC. Residues: CASSSVGFGGGHEQYF.